These 7 T cell receptor beta chains were all obtained from the same sample, sequenced in a study of T cells in localized non-small cell lung cancer. Profiling relied on immunoSEQ multiplex PCR, and the TCRdb table lists in-frame clones only, not all of them. The sample records approximately 54,000 clones, approximately 82% being singletons. Here the sequenced sample was peripheral blood, taken before any cancer treatment. The receptors here all came from an older female donor with stage II squamous cell lung carcinoma.

The V call is TRBV25-1, the J call TRBJ1-1; TRBD1 might be the D (6 bases). Trimming took 3 bases from V and 2 from J, leaving 13 bases between them. CDR3 length: 15 residues. From germline, CDR1 is MGHDK and CDR2 SYGVNS. CDR3 in amino acids: CASSDRWGANTEAFF. CDR3 DNA sequence: TGTGCCAGCAGTGACCGTTGGGGGGCCAACACTGAAGCTTTCTTT.

The CDR3 bases are TGCGCCAGCAGCTTGGAACAGAACCCTAATTCACCCCTCCACTTT. Translating gives CASSLEQNPNSPLHF. The chain employs TRBV5-1 and TRBJ1-6, with no clear D. The CDR3 is 15 residues long. Trimming left V 0 bases short and J 6 bases short, with 10 bases between. Looked up from germline, CDR1 is SGHRS and CDR2 is YFSETQ. The whole variable domain, remainder taken from reference TRBV5-1 and TRBJ1-6, is KAGVTQTPRYLIKTRGQQVTLSCSPISGHRSVSWYQQTPGQGLQFLFEYFSETQRNKGNFPGRFSGRQFSNSRSEMNVSTLELGDSALYLCASSLEQNPNSPLHFGNGTRLTVT.

This clone was recorded only once. V usage is TRBV5-1 and J usage is TRBJ2-1, with 8 positions matching TRBD2. Germline CDR1 reads SGHRS; CDR2 reads YFSETQ. Unmatched junction bases numbered 2, after V lost 2 bases and J lost 1 base. The length of the CDR3 is 15 residues. CDR3 region: CASSLLAESYNEQFF. The CDR3 DNA follows: TGCGCCAGCAGCTTACTAGCGGAATCCTACAATGAGCAGTTCTTC.

The chain links TRBV19 to TRBJ1-5, with 10 bases aligning to TRBD1. Germline V gives CDR1 LNHDA, CDR2 SQIVND (reference sequence). The junction had 5 bases not matched to a gene; V was cut back by 7 bases and J by 2 bases. This CDR3 is 15 amino acids long. CDR3 amino acids: CASTDGQGGNQPQHF. The DNA of the CDR3 is TGTGCCAGTACCGATGGACAGGGGGGCAATCAGCCCCAGCATTTT.

The chain joins TRBV5-1 to TRBJ2-7; a possible D gene is TRBD1 (6 bases). CDR1 and CDR2 from the germline V gene are SGHRS and YFSETQ. Trimming took off 4 bases at V and 2 bases at J, with 13 bases between the two ends. This CDR3 contains 14 residues. CDR3 in amino acids: CASSARGPPYEQYF. CDR3 DNA sequence: TGCGCCAGCAGCGCCAGGGGCCCGCCCTACGAGCAGTACTTC.

The V gene is TRBV9, the J gene TRBJ1-2; D gene ambiguous. The V gene lost 4 bases and the J gene lost 6 bases, with 19 bases spanning the gap. CDR1 is SGDLS and CDR2 is YYNGEE in the germline V gene. The CDR3 is made up of 15 amino acids. This CDR3 is CASSPDSSSVDGYTF. CDR3 nucleotide sequence: TGTGCCAGCAGCCCCGACTCGTCCAGTGTGGATGGCTACACCTTC.

The V and J genes are TRBV15 and TRBJ1-2; no reliable D call. The V gene's germline CDR1 is LNHNV and CDR2 YYDKDF (reference sequence). The ends were cut back, 0 bases at V and 3 bases at J, with 11 bases in the middle. The CDR3 length is 15 residues. DNA of the CDR3: TGTGCCACCAGCAGAGATCTAGGCTGGGACTATGGCTACACCTTC. Amino acids: CATSRDLGWDYGYTF.